This T cell receptor beta chain was obtained from a study of blood T cell repertoires in COVID-19. Study information: There were acute and convalescent COVID-19 samples, and they came from the United States, Italy and Spain. T cells, B-cell-depleted T cells, or PBMCs provided the cDNA or gDNA that served as material.

Participants reported their clinical history, and cohort assignment relied on those reports. Clones were read by immunoSEQ multiplex PCR, and TCRdb kept only the in-frame ones, dropping some. The sample yields roughly 380,000 clones, about nine tenths seen once. The TCR sequence derives from a woman in her twenties or thirties who had been exposed to COVID-19. The sequenced sample was PBMCs or T cells enriched from blood (not recorded which).

DNA of the CDR3: TGTGCCAGCAGCTCGAAGGCGACATCCTACGAGCAGTACTTC. Protein sequence: CASSSKATSYEQYF. The rearrangement links TRBV5-6 to TRBJ2-7; D is unresolved. Germline V lookup: CDR1 SGHDT, CDR2 YYEEEE. V lost 3 bases to trimming and J lost 1 base, with 11 bases between them. The CDR3 totals 14 residues.